These 19 T cell receptor beta chains came from one sample sequenced in a study of T cell clonality in common variable immunodeficiency. Produced via immunoSEQ multiplex PCR; TCRdb's table is partial and in-frame only. In total the sample includes tens of thousands of clones, none of them seen once. Specimen: peripheral blood mononuclear cells. The receptor set was obtained from a person aged 18-70 years in good health.

In its sample, this clone was seen many times. The CDR3 loop is CASSDHRGRPDTQYF. The CDR3 DNA, read in part, is TGCGCCAGCAGCGACCACAGGGGGCGCCCAGATACG. The chain couples TRBV5-1 to TRBJ2-3, with TRBD1 identical over 9 bases. The CDR3 goes on 3 residues after the read ends, and that part is filled in from the germline J gene. The CDR3 covers 15 residues. Germline CDR1 reads SGHRS; CDR2 reads YFSETQ. Trimming removed 4 bases from V and 4 bases from J; junction bases left unmatched: 7.

Turning to this clone: The CDR3 end lies 3 residues beyond the end of the read and is filled in from the germline J gene. The chain is built from TRBV18 and TRBJ2-2, with TRBD1 matching over 10 bases. CDR3 length: 15 residues. Germline V gene sequence: CDR1 KGHSH, CDR2 LQKENI. CDR3 sequence: CASSPLGQGYSPLFF. The CDR3 DNA, read in part, is TGTGCCAGCTCACCATTGGGACAGGGGTATTCACCG.

This clone was seen at least ten times. The sequence runs out 3 residues before the end of the CDR3; the remainder is reconstructed from the germline J gene. This sequence joins TRBV5-1 and TRBJ2-7; TRBD2 matches at 9 bases. The CDR3 consists of 15 residues. J was trimmed by 5 bases and V by 2 bases; bases with no gene match: 8. Germline CDR1 and CDR2: SGHRS and YFSETQ. The CDR3 sequence: CASSFGGLALDEQYF. The CDR3 bases that were read are TGCGCCAGCAGCTTCGGGGGACTAGCCTTAGACGAG.

This clone was detected many times. The DNA ends 3 residues before the CDR3 does, and the rest of the CDR3 is filled in from the germline J gene. The chain joins TRBV5-1 to TRBJ1-1; D is perhaps TRBD1 (6 bases). The CDR3 has 15 residues. Germline V CDR1 and CDR2: SGHRS, YFSETQ. V lost 5 bases, J lost 0 bases, and 14 bases lay in between. The CDR3 DNA, read in part, is TGCGCCAGCAGAGGAACAGGGACGATGAACACTGAA. It specifies CASRGTGTMNTE. The CDR3 as a whole reads CASRGTGTMNTEAFF.

This clone was seen only a few times. A much larger clone differs from this one at a single base, so this may be a read error. The CDR3 end falls 3 residues outside the read, so it is completed with the germline J gene. The chain uses TRBV19 and TRBJ2-2; 7 bases fit TRBD1. The CDR3 extends over 13 amino acids. Germline assignment: CDR1 LNHDA and CDR2 SQIVND (reference sequence). The sequenced CDR3 bases are TGTGCCAGTCGGACAGGAGGCCTCGAAAAG. It is translated as CASRTGGLEK. The full CDR3 protein is CASRTGGLEKLFF.

The sample holds many counts of this clone. The read is 3 residues too short to cover the CDR3 end, so that end is filled in from the germline J gene. This chain connects TRBV7-2 to TRBJ1-1; no firm D call. There are 14 residues in the CDR3. Germline V gene sequence: CDR1 SGHTA, CDR2 FQGNSA. The V end lost 7 bases, the J end lost 1 base, and 13 bases lay between the germline ends. CDR3 loop: CASIPTGRNTEAFF. CDR3 DNA (partial): TGTGCCAGCATCCCCACGGGTAGGAACACTGAA.

This clone was observed many times. The DNA ends 3 residues before the CDR3 does, and the rest of the CDR3 is filled in from the germline J gene. The chain joins TRBV6-2 or TRBV6-3 to TRBJ2-7, with D tentatively TRBD1 (5 bases). This CDR3 spans 15 amino acids. Germline loops: CDR1 MNHEY, CDR2 SVGEGT. V lost 3 bases to trimming and J lost 4 bases, with 16 bases between them. The CDR3 sequence: CASSYPQGSRYEQYF. Partial CDR3 DNA: TGTGCCAGCAGTTATCCGCAGGGAAGTAGATACGAG.

This clone came up many times. The DNA ends 3 residues before the CDR3 does, and the rest of the CDR3 is filled in from the germline J gene. This chain uses TRBV2 with TRBJ1-1, with a possible D match to TRBD1 (6 bases). The CDR3 contains 14 residues. V gave up 8 bases and J gave up 0 bases, with 13 bases separating them. Per the germline V gene, CDR1 is SNHLY and CDR2 is FYNNEI. CDR3 DNA, as far as it was read: TGTGCCAGCTCAGGACAGCGAATGAACACTGAA. Amino acids: CASSGQRMNTE. The CDR3, in full, reads CASSGQRMNTEAFF.

This clone was detected a few times. This may be a read error: a much more frequent sequence differs by one nucleotide. The read stops 3 residues short of the end of the CDR3; the missing end is completed from the germline J gene. This chain joins TRBV7-2 and TRBJ1-4, with D tentatively TRBD1 (5 bases). CDR3 size: 14 residues. The germline CDR1 and CDR2 sequences are SGHTA and FQGNSA. CDR3: CASSFRAGANVLFF. The CDR3 DNA, read in part, is TGTGCCAGCAGCTTCAGGGCTGGGGCCAACGTA.

This clone showed up many times. The CDR3 spells CASSLAFYQGAKETQYF. Partial CDR3 DNA: TGTGCCAGCAGCTTAGCCTTCTATCAGGGGGCGAAAGAGACC. The gene calls are TRBV7-8 and TRBJ2-5; 8 bases fit TRBD1. The missing CDR3 end, 3 residues past where the read stops, is filled in from the germline J gene. Germline V lookup: CDR1 SGHVS, CDR2 FQNEAQ. There are 17 residues in the CDR3. V was clipped by 0 bases and J by 3 bases; unmatched bases: 9.

Concerning this clone: Being one base from a much bigger clone, this may be a read error. Sequencing ends 3 residues short of the CDR3 end; the germline J gene provides the rest. The J gene is TRBJ1-4, the V gene TRBV30; 8 bases line up with TRBD1. Germline loops: CDR1 GTSNPN, CDR2 SVGIG (reference sequence). The CDR3 runs 17 residues. The CDR3 bases that were read are TGTGCCTGGAGTGTAGGACAGGGACGCTCTGGGGCCAACGTA. Amino acids: CAWSVGQGRSGANV. The full CDR3 is CAWSVGQGRSGANVLFF.

This clone was recorded many times. The CDR3 bases that were read are TGTGCCAGCAGCCACCCGGGACAGAACAGACGGAACACTGAA. It is translated as CASSHPGQNRRNTE. The full CDR3 protein reads CASSHPGQNRRNTEAFF. V and J are TRBV4-2 and TRBJ1-1, with TRBD1 matching over 7 bases. The CDR3 end is not reached by the read, which stops 3 residues before it; the germline J gene fills it in. The J segment lost 1 base and the V segment lost 3 bases, leaving 11 bases of the junction unmatched. This CDR3 is 17 amino acids long. Germline-derived CDR1 and CDR2 are LGHNA and YNFKEQ.

The table lists this clone with many counts. The CDR3 end is not reached by the read, which stops 3 residues before it; the germline J gene fills it in. The rearrangement uses TRBV10-3 and TRBJ1-5; TRBD1 is a possible D gene (5 bases). V was pared by 3 bases and J by 0 bases, with 9 bases between. This CDR3 spans 15 amino acids. Germline V gene lookup returns CDR1 ENHRY and CDR2 SYGVKD. The covered CDR3 bases are TGTGCCATCAGTGAAGGGGTTAATAGCAATCAGCCC. Translating it yields CAISEGVNSNQP. Given in full, the CDR3 is CAISEGVNSNQPQHF.

Many counts were recorded for this clone. The sequenced part of the CDR3 DNA is TGCGCCAGCAGCTTGGGGGCAGGGTCGGGCTATGGC. Its protein is CASSLGAGSGYG. Given in full, the CDR3 is CASSLGAGSGYGYTF. The chain links TRBV5-1 to TRBJ1-2, with D possibly TRBD1 on 5 matching bases. The CDR3 end is not reached by the read, which stops 3 residues before it; the germline J gene fills it in. Germline V gene lookup returns CDR1 SGHRS and CDR2 YFSETQ. V was trimmed by 0 bases and J by 4 bases, leaving 13 bases between them. This CDR3 comprises 15 residues.

A few counts support this clone. The CDR3 end falls 3 residues outside the read, so it is completed with the germline J gene. This chain connects TRBV19 to TRBJ2-3; D is unclear. Germline assignment: CDR1 LNHDA and CDR2 SQIVND (reference sequence). This CDR3 spans 13 amino acids. The CDR3 bases that were read are TGTGCCAGTAGTGGTCATAAGAAAGAGGCG. Its translation is CASSGHKKEA. The CDR3 as a whole reads CASSGHKKEAQYF.

For this clone: The read comes to an end 3 residues before the CDR3 does, leaving the germline J gene to fill in the end. The chain employs TRBV19 and TRBJ2-3; 7 bases are a match to TRBD2. Germline V gives CDR1 LNHDA, CDR2 SQIVND (reference sequence). The CDR3 runs 16 residues. The covered CDR3 bases are TGTGCCAGTAGTAGCCGGGGTAGCGGGTCCCAAGAGACG. This codes for CASSSRGSGSQET. The entire CDR3 reads CASSSRGSGSQETQYF.

This clone has just a few counts. From the germline J gene comes the end of the CDR3, since the read stops 3 residues before it. The chain carries TRBV7-6 and TRBJ2-5, with TRBD2 identical over 8 bases. CDR1 is SGHVS and CDR2 is FNYEAQ in the germline V gene. J gave up 5 bases and V 5 bases, and 13 bases lay outside the gene matches. CDR3 size: 16 residues. CDR3 DNA (partial): TGTGCCAGCAGCGAGCCTTTCGGGGGGGGACGGGAGACC. This codes for CASSEPFGGGRET. The whole CDR3 reads CASSEPFGGGRETQYF.

The table lists this clone with many counts. The sequenced fragment ends 3 residues before the CDR3 boundary, so the rest is inferred from the germline J gene. The chain carries TRBV19 and TRBJ1-2, with 11 bases that match TRBD1. Germline V gene data show CDR1 as LNHDA and CDR2 as SQIVND (reference sequence). This CDR3 is 12 amino acids long. CDR3 region: CASCRDRGNYTF. The CDR3 DNA, read in part, is TGTGCCAGTTGCCGGGACAGGGGGAAC.

Note on this clone: The CDR3 end falls 3 residues outside the read, so it is completed with the germline J gene. The rearrangement joins TRBV11-1 to TRBJ1-1; D possibly corresponds to TRBD1 (5 bases). V was pared by 5 bases and J by 1 base, with 11 bases between. CDR1 is SGHAT and CDR2 is FQDESV in the germline V gene (reference sequence). This CDR3 spans 14 amino acids. CDR3 DNA (partial): TGTGCCAGCAGCCCCCCCAGGGAGAACACTGAA. Protein sequence: CASSPPRENTE. In full, the CDR3 is CASSPPRENTEAFF.